The next 25 T cell receptor beta chains were all read from a single sample in a study of T-cell reconstitution after alpha-beta-depleted transplantation in children. Preparation of the TCRbeta library involved a method that used unique molecular identifiers. Via MiXCR, TCRdb re-called the PCR reads, giving one row per CDR3 protein. The repertoire holds roughly 150,000 distinct CDR3 sequences, with more than 9.5% as singletons. The sample in question was PBMCs, obtained before TCRalphabeta/CD19-depleted stem cell transplant. These receptors came from a boy aged 2 to 9 with acute myeloid leukemia, due to receive a stem cell transplant.

This clonotype was recorded at least ten times. This chain joins TRBV25-1 and TRBJ2-2, with D unclear. CDR3 length: 15 amino acids. Germline loops: CDR1 MGHDK, CDR2 SYGVNS. V lost 1 base, J lost 3 bases, and 9 bases lay in between. CDR3 residues: CASSEFGGYTGELFF. CDR3 coding DNA: TGTGCCAGCAGTGAATTCGGCGGCTACACCGGGGAGCTGTTTTTT.

The CDR3 DNA sequence: TGCAGCGTTCAGTCTCCGGGGGCCTATGGCTACACCTTC. Its translation: CSVQSPGAYGYTF. The V call is TRBV29-1, the J call TRBJ1-2; D is possibly TRBD1 (6 bases). The CDR3 spans 13 residues. Looked up from germline, CDR1 is SQVTM and CDR2 is ANQGSEA. V was cut by 5 bases and J by 4 bases, with 14 bases left in between.

This clonotype was recorded many times. The chain has TRBV12-3 or TRBV12-4 and TRBJ1-1; possibly TRBD1 for D (5 bases). Trimming removed 0 bases at V and 6 bases at J, with 17 bases between. The CDR3 runs 16 residues. CDR3 amino acids: CASSLARAGWRSEAFF. In DNA form, the CDR3 reads TGTGCCAGCAGTTTAGCCCGGGCAGGGTGGAGGTCTGAAGCTTTCTTT.

This sequence joins TRBV27 and TRBJ2-1; 9 nucleotides agree with TRBD2. Germline-derived CDR1 and CDR2 are MNHEY and SMNVEV (reference sequence). This CDR3 is built from 14 residues. J gave up 7 bases and V 6 bases, and 7 bases lay outside the gene matches. In DNA, the CDR3 is TGTGCCAGCAGAGGCCTAGCGGGACTGAATGAGCAGTTCTTC. Protein product: CASRGLAGLNEQFF.

A word on this clonotype: A junction end diverges from the germline sequence, so it may reflect a read error. In DNA, the CDR3 is TGTGCCAGCAGTTCCGATGGGAACTATGGCGACACCTTC. Translated: CASSSDGNYGDTF. The chain has TRBV2 and TRBJ1-2, with D uncertain. This CDR3 region has 13 residues. Germline assignment: CDR1 SNHLY and CDR2 FYNNEI.

This clonotype was seen at least ten times. The chain combines TRBV20-1 with TRBJ2-1, with D possibly matching TRBD1 (5 bases). The CDR3 covers 12 residues. Germline values: CDR1 DFQATT, CDR2 SNEGSKA (reference sequence). V was cut by 6 bases and J by 4 bases, with 10 bases left in between. The CDR3 loop reads CSALPGYNEQFF. CDR3 DNA: TGCAGTGCCCTACCAGGGTACAATGAGCAGTTCTTC.

In its sample, this clonotype was seen many times. The chain combines TRBV20-1 with TRBJ2-1, with D unresolved. There are 13 residues in the CDR3. V was shortened by 0 bases and J by 9 bases, with 12 bases between the two germline ends. Germline loops: CDR1 DFQATT, CDR2 SNEGSKA (reference sequence). The CDR3 DNA follows: TGCAGTGCTAGAGATTCGGGTACAATTGAGCAGTTCTTC. It is translated as CSARDSGTIEQFF.

In its sample, this clonotype was seen a few times. The CDR3 DNA is TGTGCCAGCAGTTTCCCCAGCTCTGGAAACACCATATATTTT. Translating it yields CASSFPSSGNTIYF. The V and J genes are TRBV28 and TRBJ1-3; D remains unclear. This CDR3 region has 14 residues. V lost 3 bases, J lost 0 bases, and 6 bases lay in between. Germline V gene lookup returns CDR1 MDHEN and CDR2 SYDVKM. Together with reference TRBV28 and TRBJ1-3, the CDR3 gives the full variable domain: DVKVTQSSRYLVKRTGEKVFLECVQDMDHENMFWYRQDPGLGLRLIYFSYDVKMKEKGDIPEGYSVSREKKERFSLILESASTNQTSMYLCASSFPSSGNTIYFGEGSWLTVV.

Many counts were recorded for this clonotype. In DNA, the CDR3 is TGTGCCAGCAGCCCGCTCCCGGGACTAGCCGACACAGATACGCAGTATTTT. It yields the protein CASSPLPGLADTDTQYF. The V gene is TRBV9, the J gene TRBJ2-3, with 9 positions matching TRBD2. The CDR3 is made up of 17 amino acids. The J segment lost 2 bases and the V segment lost 4 bases, leaving 11 bases of the junction unmatched. Germline assignment: CDR1 SGDLS and CDR2 YYNGEE.

Ten or more counts support this clonotype. The rearrangement joins TRBV15 to TRBJ2-7; 8 nucleotides agree with TRBD1. The CDR3 consists of 15 residues. Losses at the gene ends were 1 base for V and 1 base for J; bases not matched to a gene: 3. CDR1 LNHNV and CDR2 YYDKDF come from the germline V gene (reference sequence). CDR3 sequence reads: CATSRGTGYSYEQYF. The CDR3 DNA follows: TGTGCCACCAGCAGAGGGACAGGGTATTCCTACGAGCAGTACTTC.

In its sample, this clonotype was seen many times. V is TRBV5-1 and J is TRBJ2-1; 7 bases match TRBD2. Germline V gene lookup returns CDR1 SGHRS and CDR2 YFSETQ. Trimming at V came to 3 bases and at J to 7 bases, leaving 10 bases not matched to a gene. The CDR3 has 15 amino acids. The CDR3: CASSSAGTTYNEQFF. DNA of the CDR3: TGCGCCAGCAGCTCCGCCGGGACTACTTATAATGAGCAGTTCTTC.

This clonotype was observed at least ten times. This sequence joins TRBV7-3 and TRBJ2-1; 10 bases are a match to TRBD2. CDR1 SGHTA and CDR2 FQGTGA come from the germline V gene. The CDR3 contains 15 residues. V lost 3 bases to trimming and J lost 2 bases; unmatched junction nucleotides: 1. The CDR3 is CASSLGTSAYNEQFF. As DNA, the CDR3 is TGTGCCAGCAGCTTGGGGACTAGCGCCTACAATGAGCAGTTCTTC.

This clonotype has just a few counts. The genes are TRBV5-5 and TRBJ2-5; 12 bases are a match to TRBD2. V was pared by 4 bases and J by 3 bases, with 1 base of the junction left unmatched. Germline CDR1 reads SGHKS; CDR2 reads YYEKEE (reference sequence). The CDR3 is 14 residues long. The CDR3 DNA is TGTGCCAGCAGCCGGACTAGCGGGGAAGAGACCCAGTACTTC. Amino acids: CASSRTSGEETQYF.

At least ten counts were recorded for this clonotype. V gene TRBV7-2 combines with J gene TRBJ2-7, with D perhaps TRBD1 (6 bases). The V and J ends lost 2 bases and 6 bases respectively, with 11 bases between them. The CDR3 loop spans 13 amino acids. CDR1 and CDR2 from the germline V gene are SGHTA and FQGNSA. The CDR3 coding sequence is TGTGCCAGCAGCTTACCAGGGGTTCTCGAGCAGTACGTC. The encoded protein is CASSLPGVLEQYV.

As for this clonotype: Just one base apart from a much larger clone, this may be a read error. This chain links TRBV19 with TRBJ2-5, with 8 bases matching TRBD1. Per germline, CDR1 LNHDA and CDR2 SQIVND (reference sequence). The CDR3 extends over 14 amino acids. Unmatched junction bases numbered 7, after V lost 5 bases and J lost 5 bases. CDR3 sequence reads: CASSVGQGRETQYF. The CDR3 bases are TGTGCCAGTAGTGTCGGACAGGGACGGGAGACCCAGTACTTC.

This clonotype was found many times. The V and J genes are TRBV7-2 and TRBJ1-2; D unclear. CDR1 and CDR2 from the germline V gene are SGHTA and FQGNSA. The CDR3 runs 14 residues. V was clipped by 1 base and J by 4 bases, with 10 bases between them. The CDR3 sequence: CASSLDRQIYGYTF. The CDR3, as DNA: TGTGCCAGCAGCTTAGATCGTCAGATCTATGGCTACACCTTC.

This clonotype was counted many times. The chain links TRBV9 to TRBJ2-5; D gene unclear. V was pared by 5 bases and J by 0 bases, with 8 bases between. CDR3 length: 13 amino acids. Germline V gene sequence: CDR1 SGDLS, CDR2 YYNGEE. This CDR3 reads CASSGVNQETQYF. The CDR3 region has the DNA TGTGCCAGCAGTGGGGTGAACCAAGAGACCCAGTACTTC.

This clonotype was seen repeatedly, ten times or more. The chain links TRBV12-3 or TRBV12-4 to TRBJ1-2; 8 bases align to TRBD1. The CDR3 has 13 amino acids. V lost 3 bases, J lost 9 bases, and 6 bases stayed unmatched. CDR3 in amino acids: CASSLQQGGSYTF. CDR3 coding DNA: TGTGCCAGCAGTTTGCAACAGGGGGGTAGCTACACCTTC.

This clonotype was observed at least ten times. The chain has TRBV5-1 and TRBJ2-1; D remains ambiguous. CDR1 is SGHRS and CDR2 is YFSETQ in the germline V gene. V was shortened by 6 bases and J by 0 bases, with 10 bases between the two germline ends. The CDR3 sequence is 14 residues long. In nucleotides, the CDR3 is TGCGCCAGCACCAGGTCGAACTCCTACAATGAGCAGTTCTTC. It yields the protein CASTRSNSYNEQFF.

This clonotype was counted many times. The chain is built from TRBV4-2 and TRBJ1-2, with TRBD1 matching 10 bases. The V gene end was trimmed by 1 base and the J gene end by 2 bases; junction bases not matched to a gene: 7. The CDR3 runs 17 residues. CDR1 is LGHNA, CDR2 YNFKEQ, per germline. The CDR3 bases are TGTGCCAGCAGCCAAGGGGACGGACAGGGGGGCAACTATGGCTACACCTTC. The encoded protein is CASSQGDGQGGNYGYTF.

This clonotype was found many times. CDR3 sequence reads: CASSATGTGVTGELFF. In DNA, the CDR3 is TGTGCCAGCAGCGCGACCGGGACAGGGGTCACCGGGGAGCTGTTTTTT. The chain joins TRBV7-9 to TRBJ2-2; 10 nucleotides line up with TRBD1. V dropped 5 bases and J dropped 4; count of bases not matched to a gene: 7. CDR3 length equals 16 residues. Germline values: CDR1 SEHNR, CDR2 FQNEAQ (reference sequence).

This clonotype was seen at least ten times. The rearrangement uses TRBV5-5 and TRBJ2-6; 8 bases fit TRBD1. J gave up 3 bases and V 4 bases, and 9 bases lay outside the gene matches. The CDR3 is made up of 17 amino acids. CDR1 is SGHKS and CDR2 is YYEKEE in the germline V gene (reference sequence). As DNA, the CDR3 is TGTGCCAGCAGCCGTTGGCGACAGGGGTATGGGGCCAACGTCCTGACTTTC. As protein: CASSRWRQGYGANVLTF.

This clonotype has a count of ten or more. V usage is TRBV20-1 and J usage is TRBJ1-1; D is possibly TRBD1 (5 bases). Trimming removed 6 bases from V and 3 bases from J, with 14 bases in between. This CDR3 contains 13 residues. CDR1 and CDR2 from the germline V gene are DFQATT and SNEGSKA (reference sequence). CDR3 DNA: TGCAGTGCCGACCTTGGGGGGGACACTGAAGCTTTCTTT. Translation gives CSADLGGDTEAFF.

This sequence joins TRBV14 and TRBJ1-1, with 7 positions matching TRBD1. V shed 3 bases, J shed 4 bases, and the junction held 5 bases outside the gene matches. The CDR3 consists of 14 residues. CDR1 and CDR2 from the germline V gene are SGHDN and FVKESK. The chain's CDR3 is CASSQNSGGTEAFF. The DNA for the CDR3 is TGTGCCAGCAGCCAGAATTCAGGGGGCACTGAAGCTTTCTTT.

This clonotype was observed many times. The rearrangement links TRBV6-1 to TRBJ2-5, with 9 positions matching TRBD2. The germline gives CDR1 MNHNS, CDR2 SASEGT. Trimming removed 3 bases from V and 3 bases from J; junction bases left unmatched: 8. The CDR3 is 16 residues long. The CDR3 sequence: CASSDRASGEKETQYF. CDR3 nucleotides: TGTGCCAGCAGTGATCGGGCTAGCGGGGAGAAAGAGACCCAGTACTTC.